This TCR beta chain appears in the sequencing data of a study of T cell changes during pregnancy in multiple sclerosis. Sequencing used immunoSEQ multiplex PCR; TCRdb keeps in-frame clones, though not all of them. This table holds over 60,000 clones, roughly 91% found once. The TCR originated in a female donor in good health, enrolled as a control in a pregnancy study. Source: peripheral blood, taken in the third trimester of pregnancy.

The CDR3, as DNA: TGTGCCAGCAGGGGGACAGGGGGCACGTACACTGAAGCTTTCTTT. Its protein is CASRGTGGTYTEAFF. The V and J genes are TRBV25-1 and TRBJ1-1, with 12 bases lining up with TRBD1. There are 15 residues in the CDR3. Germline CDR1 is MGHDK and CDR2 is SYGVNS. Trimming at V came to 6 bases and at J to 3 bases, leaving 5 bases not matched to a gene.